This TCR beta chain was obtained from a study of molecular identifiers for immune sequencing clone quantification. Study conclusions and caveats: Clonotypes surpassing 20 RNA copies contained over 99% of effector molecules, versus under 1% in naive cells. In cases of identical TCR molecules sharing a barcode, highly expanded clone sizes could be underestimated.

The CDR3 extends over 15 amino acids. Germline CDR1 MNHEY, CDR2 SVGAGI. J was trimmed by 8 bases and V by 8 bases; bases with no gene match: 13. TCRdb re-analysed the PCR reads in MiXCR, keeping a single row per CDR3 protein. The profile covers about 320,000 distinct CDR3 sequences, with about a fifth appearing a single time and over 0.7% taken by the ten largest. This clonotype has ten or more counts. Its antigen remains unknown. The chain combines TRBV6-5 with TRBJ2-1; 9 nucleotides agree with TRBD1. The source is a human donor in good health. Some libraries in this study had Jurkat cell RNA spiked in. The specimen sequenced was naive CD8+ T cells from blood, with Jurkat cell RNA spiked in. Noted subset: FACS-sorted CD8+CD4-CCR7+CD45RA+ naive T cells. The CDR3: CASGFDRGRKDEQFF. The CDR3 DNA follows: TGTGCCAGCGGTTTCGACAGGGGGAGAAAGGATGAGCAGTTCTTC.